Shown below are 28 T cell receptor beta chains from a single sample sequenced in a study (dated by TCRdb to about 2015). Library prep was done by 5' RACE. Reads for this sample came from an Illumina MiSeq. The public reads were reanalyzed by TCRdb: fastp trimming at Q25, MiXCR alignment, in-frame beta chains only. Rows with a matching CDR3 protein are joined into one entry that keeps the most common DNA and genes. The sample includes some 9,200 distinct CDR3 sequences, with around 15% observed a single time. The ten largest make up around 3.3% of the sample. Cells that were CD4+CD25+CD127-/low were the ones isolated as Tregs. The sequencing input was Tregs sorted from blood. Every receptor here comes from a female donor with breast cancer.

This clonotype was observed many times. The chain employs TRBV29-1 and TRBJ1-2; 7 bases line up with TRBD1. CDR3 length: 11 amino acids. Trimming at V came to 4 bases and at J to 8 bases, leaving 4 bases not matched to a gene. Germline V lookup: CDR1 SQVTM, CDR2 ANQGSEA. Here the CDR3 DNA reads TGCAGCGTTGGGGACAGAGGAGGCTACACCTTC. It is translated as CSVGDRGGYTF.

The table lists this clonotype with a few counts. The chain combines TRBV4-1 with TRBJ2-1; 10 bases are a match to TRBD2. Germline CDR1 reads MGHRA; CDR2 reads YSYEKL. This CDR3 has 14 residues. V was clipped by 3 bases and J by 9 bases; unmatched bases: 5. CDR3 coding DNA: TGCGCCAGCAGCCAGGGACTAGCGTATGGTGAGCAGTTCTTC. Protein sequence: CASSQGLAYGEQFF.

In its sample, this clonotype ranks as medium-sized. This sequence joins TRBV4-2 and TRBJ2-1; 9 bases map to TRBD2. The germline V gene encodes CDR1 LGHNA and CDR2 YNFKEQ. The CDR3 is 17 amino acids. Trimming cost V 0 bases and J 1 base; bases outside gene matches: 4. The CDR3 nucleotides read TGTGCCAGCAGCCAAGATCTCCTAGCGGGATCCTACAATGAGCAGTTCTTC. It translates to CASSQDLLAGSYNEQFF.

CDR3 amino acids: CASSLEQFEQYF. CDR3 nucleotides: TGCGCCAGCAGCTTGGAACAGTTCGAGCAGTACTTC. The chain links TRBV5-1 to TRBJ2-7, with D unclear. Trimming shortened V by 0 bases and J by 6 bases, and 7 bases separated the two germline ends. The CDR3 sequence is 12 residues long. Germline V gives CDR1 SGHRS, CDR2 YFSETQ.

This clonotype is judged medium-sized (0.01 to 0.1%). The CDR3 protein is CASSSTITYEQYF. For the CDR3, the DNA is TGCGCCAGCAGCTCGACGATTACCTACGAGCAGTACTTC. The gene calls are TRBV5-1 and TRBJ2-7, with D uncertain. The CDR3 runs 13 residues. CDR1 SGHRS and CDR2 YFSETQ come from the germline V gene. V was pared by 3 bases and J by 2 bases, with 9 bases between.

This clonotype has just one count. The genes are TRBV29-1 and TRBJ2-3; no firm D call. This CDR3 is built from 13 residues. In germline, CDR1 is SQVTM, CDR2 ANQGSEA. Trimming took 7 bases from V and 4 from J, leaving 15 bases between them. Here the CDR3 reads CSAQRREADTQYF. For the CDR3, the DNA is TGCAGCGCCCAACGCCGAGAAGCAGATACGCAGTATTTT.

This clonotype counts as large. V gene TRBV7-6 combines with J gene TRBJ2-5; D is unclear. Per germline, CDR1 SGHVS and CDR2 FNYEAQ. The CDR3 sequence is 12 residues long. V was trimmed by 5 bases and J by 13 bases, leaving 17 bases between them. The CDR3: CASSPTMGSLYF. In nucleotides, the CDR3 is TGTGCCAGCAGCCCTACTATGGGATCCCTGTACTTC.

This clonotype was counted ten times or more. CDR3: CASSDTDSGANVLTF. CDR3 nucleotides: TGTGCCAGCAGTGATACCGACTCTGGGGCCAACGTCCTGACTTTC. The chain has TRBV6-1 and TRBJ2-6; no reliable D call. This CDR3 contains 15 residues. Germline V gene data show CDR1 as MNHNS and CDR2 as SASEGT. V gave up 3 bases and J gave up 0 bases, with 6 bases separating them.

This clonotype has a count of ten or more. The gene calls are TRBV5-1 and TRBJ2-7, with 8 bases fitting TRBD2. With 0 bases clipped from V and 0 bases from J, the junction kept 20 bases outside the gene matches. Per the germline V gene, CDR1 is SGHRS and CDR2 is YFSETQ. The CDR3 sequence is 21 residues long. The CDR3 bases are TGCGCCAGCAGCTTGGATTCAATGAGCCGGCTAGCGGGCACGAGCTCCTACGAGCAGTACTTC. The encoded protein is CASSLDSMSRLAGTSSYEQYF. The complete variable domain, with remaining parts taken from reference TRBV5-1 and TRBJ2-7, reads KAGVTQTPRYLIKTRGQQVTLSCSPISGHRSVSWYQQTPGQGLQFLFEYFSETQRNKGNFPGRFSGRQFSNSRSEMNVSTLELGDSALYLCASSLDSMSRLAGTSSYEQYFGPGTRLTVT.

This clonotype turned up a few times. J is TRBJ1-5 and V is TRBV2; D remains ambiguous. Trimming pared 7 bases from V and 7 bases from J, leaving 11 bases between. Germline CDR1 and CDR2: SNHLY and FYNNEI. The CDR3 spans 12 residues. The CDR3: CASKIPPQPQHF. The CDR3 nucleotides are TGTGCCAGCAAGATCCCCCCCCAGCCCCAGCATTTT.

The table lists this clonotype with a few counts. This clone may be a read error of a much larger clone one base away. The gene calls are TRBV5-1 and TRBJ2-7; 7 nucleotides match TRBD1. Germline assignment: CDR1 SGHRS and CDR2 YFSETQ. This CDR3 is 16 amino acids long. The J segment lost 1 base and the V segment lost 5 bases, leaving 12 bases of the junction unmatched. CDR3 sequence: CASSPRQGAWSYEQYF. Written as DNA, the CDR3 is TGCGCCAGCAGTCCTAGACAGGGCGCTTGGTCCTACGAGCAGTACTTC.

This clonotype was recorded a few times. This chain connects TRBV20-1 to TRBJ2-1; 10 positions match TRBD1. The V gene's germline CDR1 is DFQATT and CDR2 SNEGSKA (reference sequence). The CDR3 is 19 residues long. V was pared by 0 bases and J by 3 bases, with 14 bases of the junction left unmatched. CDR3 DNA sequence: TGCAGTGCTAGAGATCTAAGGTCAGGACAGGGGGTTTTCTACAATGAGCAGTTCTTC. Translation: CSARDLRSGQGVFYNEQFF.

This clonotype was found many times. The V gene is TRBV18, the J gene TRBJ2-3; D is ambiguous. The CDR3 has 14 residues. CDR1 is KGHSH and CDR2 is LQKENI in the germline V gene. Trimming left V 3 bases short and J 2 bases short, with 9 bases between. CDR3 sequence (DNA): TGTGCCAGCTCACCTCCAGACATCACAGATACGCAGTATTTT. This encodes CASSPPDITDTQYF.

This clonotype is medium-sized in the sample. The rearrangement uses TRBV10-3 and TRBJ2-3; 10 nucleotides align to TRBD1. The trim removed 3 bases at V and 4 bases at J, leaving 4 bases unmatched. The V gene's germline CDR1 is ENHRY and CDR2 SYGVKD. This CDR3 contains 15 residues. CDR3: CAISEDRGLADTQYF. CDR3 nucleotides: TGTGCCATCAGTGAAGACAGGGGGCTGGCAGATACGCAGTATTTT.

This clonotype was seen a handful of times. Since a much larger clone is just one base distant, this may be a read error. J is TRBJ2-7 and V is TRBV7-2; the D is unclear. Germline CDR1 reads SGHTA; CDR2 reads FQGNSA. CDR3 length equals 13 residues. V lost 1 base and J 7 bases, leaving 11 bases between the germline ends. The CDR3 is CASSLETWSEQYF. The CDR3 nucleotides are TGTGCCAGCAGCTTAGAGACGTGGTCGGAGCAGTACTTC. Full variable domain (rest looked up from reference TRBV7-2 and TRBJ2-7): GAGVSQSPSNKVTEKGKDVELRCDPISGHTALYWYRQSLGQGLEFLIYFQGNSAPDKSGLPSDRFSAERTGGSVSTLTIQRTQQEDSAVYLCASSLETWSEQYFGPGTRLTVT.

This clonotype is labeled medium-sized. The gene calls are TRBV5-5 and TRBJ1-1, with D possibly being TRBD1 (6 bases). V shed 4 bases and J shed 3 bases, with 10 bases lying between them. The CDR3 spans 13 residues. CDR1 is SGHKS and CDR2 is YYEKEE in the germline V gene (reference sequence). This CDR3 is CASSPRGDTEAFF. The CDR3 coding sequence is TGTGCCAGCAGCCCGAGGGGGGACACTGAAGCTTTCTTT.

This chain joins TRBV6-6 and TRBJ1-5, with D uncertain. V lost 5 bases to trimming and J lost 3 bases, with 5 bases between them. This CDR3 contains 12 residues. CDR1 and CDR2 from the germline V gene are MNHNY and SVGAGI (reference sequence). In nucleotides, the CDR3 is TGTGCCAGCAGTGGACCCAATCAGCCCCAGCATTTT. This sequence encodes CASSGPNQPQHF.

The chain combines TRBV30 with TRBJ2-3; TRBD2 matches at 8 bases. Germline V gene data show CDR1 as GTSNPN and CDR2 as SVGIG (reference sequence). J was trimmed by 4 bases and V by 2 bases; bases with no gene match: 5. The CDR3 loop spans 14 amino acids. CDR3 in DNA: TGTGCCTGGAGTAGCGGGAGACGGTCAGATACGCAGTATTTT. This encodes CAWSSGRRSDTQYF.

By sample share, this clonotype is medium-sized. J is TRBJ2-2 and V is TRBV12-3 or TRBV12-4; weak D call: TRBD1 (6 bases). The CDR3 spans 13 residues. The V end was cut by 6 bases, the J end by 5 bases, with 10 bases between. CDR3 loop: CASRRTETGELFF. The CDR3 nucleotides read TGTGCCAGCAGAAGGACAGAAACCGGGGAGCTGTTTTTT.

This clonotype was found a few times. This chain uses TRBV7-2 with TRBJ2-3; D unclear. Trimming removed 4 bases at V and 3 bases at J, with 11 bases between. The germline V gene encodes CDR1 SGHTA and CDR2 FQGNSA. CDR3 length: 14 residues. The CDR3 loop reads CASSSYLGTDTQYF. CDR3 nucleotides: TGTGCCAGCAGCTCGTACCTAGGAACAGATACGCAGTATTTT.

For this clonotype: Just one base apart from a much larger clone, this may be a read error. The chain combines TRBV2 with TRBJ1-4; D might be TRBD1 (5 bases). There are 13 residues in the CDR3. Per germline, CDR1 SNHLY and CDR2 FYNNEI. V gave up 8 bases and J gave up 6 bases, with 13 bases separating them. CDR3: CASGRGRHEKLFF. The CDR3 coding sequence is TGTGCCAGCGGCCGGGGCAGACATGAAAAACTGTTTTTT. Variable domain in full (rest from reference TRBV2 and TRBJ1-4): EPEVTQTPSHQVTQMGQEVILRCVPISNHLYFYWYRQILGQKVEFLVSFYNNEISEKSEIFDDQFSVERPDGSNFTLKIRSTKLEDSAMYFCASGRGRHEKLFFGSGTQLSVL.

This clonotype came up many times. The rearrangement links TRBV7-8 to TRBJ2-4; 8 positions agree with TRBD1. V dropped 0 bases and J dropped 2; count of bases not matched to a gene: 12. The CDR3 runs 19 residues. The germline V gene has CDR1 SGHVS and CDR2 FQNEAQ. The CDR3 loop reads CASSLAFITTGGPKNIQYF. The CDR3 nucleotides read TGTGCCAGCAGCTTAGCGTTTATTACAACAGGGGGTCCCAAAAACATTCAGTACTTC.

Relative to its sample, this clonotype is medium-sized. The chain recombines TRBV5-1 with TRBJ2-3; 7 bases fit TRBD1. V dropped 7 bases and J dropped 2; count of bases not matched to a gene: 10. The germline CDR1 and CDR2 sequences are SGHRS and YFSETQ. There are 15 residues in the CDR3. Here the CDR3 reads CASRFGDSYTDTQYF. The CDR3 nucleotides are TGCGCCAGCCGGTTCGGGGACAGCTACACAGATACGCAGTATTTT.

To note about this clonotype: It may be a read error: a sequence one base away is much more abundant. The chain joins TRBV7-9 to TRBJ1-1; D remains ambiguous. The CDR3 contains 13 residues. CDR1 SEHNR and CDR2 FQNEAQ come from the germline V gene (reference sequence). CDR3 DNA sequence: TGTACCAGCAGCTCCAGATGGGGAACTGAAGCTTTCTTT. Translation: CTSSSRWGTEAFF.

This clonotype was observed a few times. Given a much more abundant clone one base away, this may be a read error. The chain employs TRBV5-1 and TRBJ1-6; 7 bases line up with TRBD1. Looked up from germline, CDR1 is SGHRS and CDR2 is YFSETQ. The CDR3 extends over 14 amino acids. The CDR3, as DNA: TGCGCCTGCAGCTCGGGACAGTATAATTCACCCCTCCACTTT. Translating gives CACSSGQYNSPLHF.

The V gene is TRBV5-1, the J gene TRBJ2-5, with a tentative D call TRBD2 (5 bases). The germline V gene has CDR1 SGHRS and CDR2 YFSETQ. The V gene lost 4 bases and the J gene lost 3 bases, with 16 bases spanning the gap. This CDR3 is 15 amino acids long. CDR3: CASSVRSGKEETQYF. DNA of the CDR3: TGCGCCAGCAGCGTCAGAAGCGGAAAAGAAGAGACCCAGTACTTC.

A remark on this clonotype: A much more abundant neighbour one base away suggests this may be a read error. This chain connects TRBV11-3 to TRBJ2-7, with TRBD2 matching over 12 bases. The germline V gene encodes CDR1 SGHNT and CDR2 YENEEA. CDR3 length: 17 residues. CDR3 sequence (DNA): TGTGCCGGCAGCCCCGGACTAGCGGGAAGGAGCTCCTACGAGCAGTACTTC. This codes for CAGSPGLAGRSSYEQYF.

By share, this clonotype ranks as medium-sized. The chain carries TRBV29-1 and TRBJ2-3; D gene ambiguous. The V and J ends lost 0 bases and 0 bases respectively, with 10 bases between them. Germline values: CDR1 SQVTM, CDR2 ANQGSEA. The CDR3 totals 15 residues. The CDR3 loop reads CSVEDRVLSTDTQYF. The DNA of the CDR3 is TGCAGCGTTGAAGATCGGGTCCTTAGCACAGATACGCAGTATTTT.